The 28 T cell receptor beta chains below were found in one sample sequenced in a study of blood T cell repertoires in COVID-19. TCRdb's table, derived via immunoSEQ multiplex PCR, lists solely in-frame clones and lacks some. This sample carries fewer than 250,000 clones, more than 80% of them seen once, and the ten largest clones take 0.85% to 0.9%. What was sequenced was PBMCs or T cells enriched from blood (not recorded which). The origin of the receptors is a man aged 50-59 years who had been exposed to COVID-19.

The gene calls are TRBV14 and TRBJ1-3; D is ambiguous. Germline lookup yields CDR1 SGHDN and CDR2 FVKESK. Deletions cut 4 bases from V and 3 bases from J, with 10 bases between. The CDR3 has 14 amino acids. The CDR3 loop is CASSRALFGNTIYF. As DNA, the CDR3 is TGTGCCAGCAGCCGAGCTCTTTTTGGAAACACCATATATTTT.

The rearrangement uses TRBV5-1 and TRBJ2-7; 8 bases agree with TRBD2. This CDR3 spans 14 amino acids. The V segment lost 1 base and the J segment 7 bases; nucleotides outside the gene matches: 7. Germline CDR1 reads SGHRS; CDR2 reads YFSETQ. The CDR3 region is CASSLTGGLREQYV. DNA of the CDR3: TGCGCCAGCAGCTTGACGGGGGGGCTTCGGGAGCAGTACGTC.

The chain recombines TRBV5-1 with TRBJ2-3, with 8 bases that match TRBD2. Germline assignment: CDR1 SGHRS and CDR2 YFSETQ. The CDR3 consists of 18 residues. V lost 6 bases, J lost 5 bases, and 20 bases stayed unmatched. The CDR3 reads CASTTRGSGAGRGDTQYF. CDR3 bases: TGCGCCAGCACCACCAGGGGTAGCGGGGCAGGTCGTGGAGATACGCAGTATTTT.

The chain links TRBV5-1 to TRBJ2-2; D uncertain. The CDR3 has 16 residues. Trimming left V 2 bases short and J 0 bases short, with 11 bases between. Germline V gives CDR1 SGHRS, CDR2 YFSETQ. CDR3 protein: CASSFQIPANTGELFF. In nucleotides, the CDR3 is TGCGCCAGCAGCTTCCAGATACCTGCGAACACCGGGGAGCTGTTTTTT.

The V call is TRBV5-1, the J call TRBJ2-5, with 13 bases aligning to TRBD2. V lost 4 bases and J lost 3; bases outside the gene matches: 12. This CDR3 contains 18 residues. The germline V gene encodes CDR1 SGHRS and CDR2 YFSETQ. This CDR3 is CASSPGRTSGRAEETQYF. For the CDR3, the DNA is TGCGCCAGCAGCCCTGGACGTACTAGCGGGAGGGCCGAAGAGACCCAGTACTTC.

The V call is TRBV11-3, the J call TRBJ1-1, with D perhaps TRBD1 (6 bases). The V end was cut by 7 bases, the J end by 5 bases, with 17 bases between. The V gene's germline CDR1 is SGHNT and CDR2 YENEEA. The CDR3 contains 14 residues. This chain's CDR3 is CASTPGHLRTEAFF. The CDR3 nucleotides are TGTGCCAGCACCCCGGGACACCTCAGGACTGAAGCTTTCTTT. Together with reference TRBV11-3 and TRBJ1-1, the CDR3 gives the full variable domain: EAGVVQSPRYKIIEKKQPVAFWCNPISGHNTLYWYLQNLGQGPELLIRYENEEAVDDSQLPKDRFSAERLKGVDSTLKIQPAELGDSAVYLCASTPGHLRTEAFFGQGTRLTVV.

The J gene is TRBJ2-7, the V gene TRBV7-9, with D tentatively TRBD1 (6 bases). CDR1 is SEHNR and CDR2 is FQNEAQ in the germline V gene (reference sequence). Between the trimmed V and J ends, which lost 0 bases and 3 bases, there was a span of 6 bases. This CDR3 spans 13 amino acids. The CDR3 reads CASSLAGHYEQYV. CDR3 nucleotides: TGTGCCAGCAGCTTAGCGGGACACTACGAGCAGTACGTC.

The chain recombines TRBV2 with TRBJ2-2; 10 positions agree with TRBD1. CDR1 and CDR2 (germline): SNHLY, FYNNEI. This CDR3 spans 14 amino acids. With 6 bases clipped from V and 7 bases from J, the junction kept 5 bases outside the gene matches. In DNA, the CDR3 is TGTGCCAGCAGGGGGACAGGGGAAAGCGGGGAGCTGTTTTTT. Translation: CASRGTGESGELFF.

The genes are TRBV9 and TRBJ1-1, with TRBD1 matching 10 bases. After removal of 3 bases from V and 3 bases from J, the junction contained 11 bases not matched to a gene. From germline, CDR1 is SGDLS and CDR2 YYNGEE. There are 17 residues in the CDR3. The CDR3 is CASSGETGGHPDTEAFF. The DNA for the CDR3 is TGTGCCAGCAGCGGCGAGACAGGGGGCCATCCGGACACTGAAGCTTTCTTT.

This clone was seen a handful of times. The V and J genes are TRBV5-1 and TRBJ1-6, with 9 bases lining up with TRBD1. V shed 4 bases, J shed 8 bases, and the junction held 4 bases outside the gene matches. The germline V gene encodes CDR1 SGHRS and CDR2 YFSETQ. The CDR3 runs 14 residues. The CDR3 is CASSLDRGDSPLHF. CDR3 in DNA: TGCGCCAGCAGCCTGGACAGGGGTGATTCACCCCTCCACTTT.

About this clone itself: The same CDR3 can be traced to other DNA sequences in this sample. The DNA of the CDR3 is TGTGCCAGCTCACCTTTACAGGGTCGGACCGGGGAGCTGTTTTTT. Amino acids: CASSPLQGRTGELFF. The rearrangement joins TRBV18 to TRBJ2-2; D is possibly TRBD1 (6 bases). Trimming pared 3 bases from V and 5 bases from J, leaving 13 bases between. Germline V lookup: CDR1 KGHSH, CDR2 LQKENI. The CDR3 loop spans 15 amino acids.

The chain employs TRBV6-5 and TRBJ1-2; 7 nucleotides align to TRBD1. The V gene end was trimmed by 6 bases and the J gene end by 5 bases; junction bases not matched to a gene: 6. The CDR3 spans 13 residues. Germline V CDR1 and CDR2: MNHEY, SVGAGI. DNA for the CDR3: TGTGCCAGCAGCCGGGACAGTCAATATGGCTACACCTTC. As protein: CASSRDSQYGYTF.

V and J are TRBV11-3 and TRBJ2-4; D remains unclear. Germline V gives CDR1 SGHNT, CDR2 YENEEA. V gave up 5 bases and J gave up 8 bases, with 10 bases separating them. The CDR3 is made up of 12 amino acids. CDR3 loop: CASSPTSYIQYF. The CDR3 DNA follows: TGTGCCAGCAGCCCCACGAGCTACATTCAGTACTTC.

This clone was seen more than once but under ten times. This CDR3 is CASSFTGQGETQYF. DNA for the CDR3: TGTGCCAGCAGCTTCACCGGACAGGGCGAGACCCAGTACTTC. The V gene is TRBV11-2, the J gene TRBJ2-5, with 8 bases lining up with TRBD1. V was pared by 3 bases and J by 5 bases, with 5 bases of the junction left unmatched. Germline values: CDR1 SGHAT, CDR2 FQNNGV. This CDR3 contains 14 residues. Drawing the rest from reference TRBV11-2 and TRBJ2-5, the complete variable domain is EAGVAQSPRYKIIEKRQSVAFWCNPISGHATLYWYQQILGQGPKLLIQFQNNGVVDDSQLPKDRFSAERLKGVDSTLKIQPAKLEDSAVYLCASSFTGQGETQYFGPGTRLLVL.

CDR3 DNA sequence: TGTGCCAGCAGCTTAGACCCACAGTACGAGCAGTACGTC. This sequence encodes CASSLDPQYEQYV. The J gene is TRBJ2-7, the V gene TRBV7-2, with D unclear. The length of the CDR3 is 13 residues. Looked up from germline, CDR1 is SGHTA and CDR2 is FQGNSA. V was trimmed by 1 base and J by 4 bases, leaving 8 bases between them.

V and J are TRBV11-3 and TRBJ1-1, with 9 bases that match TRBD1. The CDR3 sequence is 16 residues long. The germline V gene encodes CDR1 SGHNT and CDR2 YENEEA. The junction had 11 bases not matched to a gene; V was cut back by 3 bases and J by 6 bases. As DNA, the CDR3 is TGTGCCAGCAGCTTTCGAGCCGGGACAGGGAGCTCTGAAGCTTTCTTT. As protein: CASSFRAGTGSSEAFF.

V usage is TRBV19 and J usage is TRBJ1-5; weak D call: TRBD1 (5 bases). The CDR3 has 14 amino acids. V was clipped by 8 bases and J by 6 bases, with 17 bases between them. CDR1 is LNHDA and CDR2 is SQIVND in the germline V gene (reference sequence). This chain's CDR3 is CASQPPGQVQPQHF. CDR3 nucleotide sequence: TGTGCCAGTCAACCACCTGGACAAGTTCAGCCCCAGCATTTT.

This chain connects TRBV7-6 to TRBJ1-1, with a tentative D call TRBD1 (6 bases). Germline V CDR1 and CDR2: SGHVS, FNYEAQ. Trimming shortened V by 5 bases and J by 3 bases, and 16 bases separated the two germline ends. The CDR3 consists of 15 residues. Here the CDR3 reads CASSPMGAGHTEAFF. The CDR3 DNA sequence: TGTGCCAGCAGCCCAATGGGGGCAGGACACACTGAAGCTTTCTTT.

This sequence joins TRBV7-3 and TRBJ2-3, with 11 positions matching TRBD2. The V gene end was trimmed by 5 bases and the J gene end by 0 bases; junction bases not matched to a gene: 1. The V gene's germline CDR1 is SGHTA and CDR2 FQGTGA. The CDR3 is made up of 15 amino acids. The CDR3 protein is CASSRLAGSTDTQYF. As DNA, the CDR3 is TGTGCCAGCAGCAGACTAGCGGGGAGCACAGATACGCAGTATTTT.

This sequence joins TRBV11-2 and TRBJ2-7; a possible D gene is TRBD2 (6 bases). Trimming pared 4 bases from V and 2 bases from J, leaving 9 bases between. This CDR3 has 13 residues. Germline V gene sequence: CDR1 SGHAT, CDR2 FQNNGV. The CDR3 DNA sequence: TGTGCCAGCAGCTGGGGGGTTACCTACGAGCAGTACTTC. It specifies CASSWGVTYEQYF.

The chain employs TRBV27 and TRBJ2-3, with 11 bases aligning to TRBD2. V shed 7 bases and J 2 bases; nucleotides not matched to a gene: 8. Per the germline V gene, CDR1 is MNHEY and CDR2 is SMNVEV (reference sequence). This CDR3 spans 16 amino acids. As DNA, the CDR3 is TGTGCCAGCAAGACCCTAGCGGGGGGCTACACAGATACGCAGTATTTT. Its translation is CASKTLAGGYTDTQYF.

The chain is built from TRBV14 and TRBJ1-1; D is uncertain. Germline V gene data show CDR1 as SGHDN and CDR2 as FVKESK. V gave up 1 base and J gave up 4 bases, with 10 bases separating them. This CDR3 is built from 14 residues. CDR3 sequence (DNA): TGTGCCAGCAGCCAAGTCCTCGGGATCACTGAAGCTTTCTTT. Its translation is CASSQVLGITEAFF.

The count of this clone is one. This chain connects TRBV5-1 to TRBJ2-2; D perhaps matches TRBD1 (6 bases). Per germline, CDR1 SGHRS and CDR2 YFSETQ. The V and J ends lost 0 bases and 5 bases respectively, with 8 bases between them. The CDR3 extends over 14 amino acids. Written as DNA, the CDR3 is TGCGCCAGCAGCTTGGGAGACAGGACCGGGGAGCTGTTTTTT. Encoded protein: CASSLGDRTGELFF.

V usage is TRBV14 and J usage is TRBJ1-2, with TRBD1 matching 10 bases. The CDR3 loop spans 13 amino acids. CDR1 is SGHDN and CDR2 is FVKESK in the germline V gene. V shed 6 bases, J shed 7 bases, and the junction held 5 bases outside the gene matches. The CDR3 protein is CASRPGTGVGYTF. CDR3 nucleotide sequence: TGTGCCAGCAGACCTGGGACAGGGGTTGGCTACACCTTC.

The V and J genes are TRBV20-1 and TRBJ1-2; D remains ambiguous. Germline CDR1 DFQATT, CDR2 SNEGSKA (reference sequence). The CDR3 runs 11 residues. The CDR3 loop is CSAGSPDGYTF. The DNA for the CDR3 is TGCAGCGCGGGGAGTCCCGATGGCTACACCTTC.

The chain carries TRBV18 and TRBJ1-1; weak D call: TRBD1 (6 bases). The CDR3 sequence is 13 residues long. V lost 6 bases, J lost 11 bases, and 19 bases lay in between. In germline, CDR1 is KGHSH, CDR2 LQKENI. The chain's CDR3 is CASSPSGAFGAFF. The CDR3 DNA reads TGTGCCAGCTCCCCATCAGGGGCGTTTGGTGCTTTCTTT.

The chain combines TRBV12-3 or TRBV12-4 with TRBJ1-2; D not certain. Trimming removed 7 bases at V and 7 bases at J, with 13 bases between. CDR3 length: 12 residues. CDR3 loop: CASTTNGGGYTF. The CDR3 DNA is TGTGCCAGCACCACCAACGGAGGTGGCTACACCTTC.

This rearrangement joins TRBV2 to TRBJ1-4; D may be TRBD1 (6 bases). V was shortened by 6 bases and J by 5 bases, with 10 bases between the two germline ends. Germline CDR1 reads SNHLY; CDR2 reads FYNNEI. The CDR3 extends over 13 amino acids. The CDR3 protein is CASRRTVNEKLFF. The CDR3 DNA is TGTGCCAGCAGAAGGACAGTCAATGAAAAACTGTTTTTT.